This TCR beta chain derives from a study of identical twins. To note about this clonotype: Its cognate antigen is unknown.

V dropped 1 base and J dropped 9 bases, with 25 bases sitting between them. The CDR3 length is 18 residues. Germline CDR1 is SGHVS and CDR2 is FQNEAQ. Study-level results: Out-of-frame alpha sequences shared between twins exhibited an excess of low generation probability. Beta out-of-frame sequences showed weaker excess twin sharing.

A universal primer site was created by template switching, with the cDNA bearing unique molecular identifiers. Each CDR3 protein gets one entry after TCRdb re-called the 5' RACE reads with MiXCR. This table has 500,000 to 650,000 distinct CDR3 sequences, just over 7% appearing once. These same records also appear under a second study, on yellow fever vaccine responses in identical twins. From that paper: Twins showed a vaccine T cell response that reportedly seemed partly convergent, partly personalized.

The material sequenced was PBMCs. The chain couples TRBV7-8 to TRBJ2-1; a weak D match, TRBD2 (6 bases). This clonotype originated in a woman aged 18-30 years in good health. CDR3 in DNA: TGTGCCAGCAGCTTAGAAGCCCCTAGCGTGGGTTCCCCAGGTGAGCAGTTCTTC. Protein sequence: CASSLEAPSVGSPGEQFF.